Listed here is a single TCR beta chain. There is no known antigen for this receptor. The sample holds no much larger clone one base away, and base qualities are not on file. The data were taken from a study of T-cell memory formation after mild COVID-19 (dated by TCRdb to about 2021). In the study overall: TCR sequence clusters from the two donors were found to be largely donor specific. In a couple of donors, T-cell clones that expanded and contracted after mild COVID-19 were followed by sequencing TCRalpha and TCRbeta repertoires longitudinally. The cohort comprised two young, previously healthy adult volunteers, one female and one male.

Trimming at the junction amounts to 1 base on V and 6 bases on J, and the germline ends lie 10 bases apart. The germline V gene encodes CDR1 SGHRS and CDR2 YFSETQ. The CDR3 numbers 13 residues from cysteine through phenylalanine. CDR3 DNA is the only sequence kept; it has 39 bases, read in frame from the first base. The data were produced on an Illumina NovaSeq 6000. Using 5'RACE with constant-segment primers, TCRalpha and TCRbeta cDNA libraries were constructed, with sample barcodes and unique molecular identifiers added in the process. RNA was extracted from every sample with Trizol reagent. The libraries were amplified in two PCR steps, and the second step added a second sample barcode and Illumina TruSeq adapters. Sequencing of libraries was performed on an Illumina NovaSeq with 2 x 150 bp paired-end reads. On the authors' methods: Demultiplexing of reads and collapsing into UMI-guided consensus sequences were performed with migec v1.2.7. Using mixcr v2.1.11, the UMI consensuses were aligned to TRA and TRB V and J templates and assembled into clonotypes. A clonotype was counted as expanded or contracted only if both edgeR and NoisET called the change significant, with noise models trained on biological replicates. For edgeR calls, a false discovery rate-adjusted p below 0.01 and a log2 fold-change threshold of 1 were applied. PCA with hierarchical clustering of max-normalized trajectories of the 1000 most abundant clonotypes was used as exploratory dynamics analysis. Separately sequenced CD4+ and CD8+ repertoires were used to assign the CD4 or CD8 phenotype of responding clones. In-frame beta chains were kept once TCRdb had trimmed the public reads at Q25 with fastp and called clones with MiXCR. All rows with the same CDR3 protein become a single entry with the most common DNA and genes. For this entry, the V and J calls and clone size follow TCRdb and not the study's own pipeline. Across this sample there are some 280,000 distinct CDR3 sequences, with 15% to 20% seen only once. Together, the top ten hold approximately 23% of the sample.

Ficoll-Paque density gradient centrifugation was the method used to isolate PBMCs. What the authors observed across the whole study: Clones contracting from day 15 to 85 had balanced CD4/CD8 phenotypes, while a second wave expanding from day 15 to 37 was biased towards CD4+. The study included only a couple of mild cases, and larger cohorts that include severe cases with pre-infection samples were judged to be necessary. Contracting CD4+ clones appeared mostly in the CM and EM memory subsets, whereas CD8+ clones were enriched in EMRA. Whether the second-wave clones peaking on day 37 were SARS-CoV-2 specific was not confirmed. Some responding clones were found in pre-infection memory, which suggests that pre-existing cross-reactive memory T cells took part in the SARS-CoV-2 response.

The sequence derives from a man younger than 35 who had mild COVID-19 (a few samples of this study predate the infection). The sample titles of this study are shuffled in the database, so cell type and time point are left out; the donor was told from shared clones. The rearranged chain carries TRBV5-1 and TRBJ1-2, with no confident D gene call. Sequencing was carried out using PBMCs or a T cell subset sorted from them (not recorded which). Read as DNA, the sequence is TGCGCCAGCAGCTTGAGGATGAGCGATGGCTACACCTTC. Translated, this gives CASSLRMSDGYTF.